These 13 T cell receptor beta chains were all obtained from the same sample, sequenced in a study of cytomegalovirus exposure and HLA in healthy donors. 13 Jbeta primers and 60 Vbeta primers were used for the PCR. Method: immunoSEQ multiplex PCR; TCRdb's copy keeps in-frame clones and lacks some. This table holds a few hundred thousand clones, 75% to 90% found once. Input material: PBMCs. Receptors were obtained from a woman between 18 and 29 years old in good health and CMV-seronegative.

This clone was counted a single time. V is TRBV7-9 and J is TRBJ1-6; 8 positions agree with TRBD1. This CDR3 contains 14 residues. Trimming cost V 5 bases and J 7 bases; bases outside gene matches: 4. CDR1 is SEHNR, CDR2 FQNEAQ, per germline (reference sequence). CDR3 sequence: CASSRGQGNSPLHF. CDR3 sequence (DNA): TGTGCCAGCAGCCGAGGACAGGGAAATTCACCCCTCCACTTT.

The V call is TRBV6-1, the J call TRBJ2-3; 10 bases map to TRBD2. This CDR3 has 16 residues. The junction had 6 bases not matched to a gene; V was cut back by 4 bases and J by 2 bases. CDR1 is MNHNS and CDR2 is SASEGT in the germline V gene. In DNA, the CDR3 is TGTGCCAGCAGTGTCCTACTAGCGGGGTACACAGATACGCAGTATTTT. This gives the protein CASSVLLAGYTDTQYF.

This chain uses TRBV7-8 with TRBJ1-1, with TRBD1 matching over 7 bases. The CDR3 is made up of 15 amino acids. Germline CDR1 SGHVS, CDR2 FQNEAQ. V dropped 5 bases and J dropped 1; count of bases not matched to a gene: 7. The CDR3: CASSPLDRPNTEAFF. DNA of the CDR3: TGTGCCAGCAGCCCATTGGACAGGCCGAACACTGAAGCTTTCTTT.

The chain couples TRBV9 to TRBJ2-3; TRBD2 matches at 8 bases. The CDR3 has 15 residues. V lost 3 bases, J lost 4 bases, and 7 bases stayed unmatched. The V gene's germline CDR1 is SGDLS and CDR2 YYNGEE. The CDR3 loop is CASSAGTSLADTQYF. The CDR3 DNA sequence: TGTGCCAGCAGCGCAGGGACTAGTCTTGCAGATACGCAGTATTTT.

The CDR3 spells CASSQRTGGGNTIYF. The CDR3 nucleotides are TGCGCCAGCAGCCAGAGGACAGGGGGTGGAAACACCATATATTTT. V usage is TRBV4-1 and J usage is TRBJ1-3, with 10 bases that match TRBD1. Trimming at V came to 3 bases and at J to 3 bases, leaving 2 bases not matched to a gene. The CDR3 is 15 amino acids. Per the germline V gene, CDR1 is MGHRA and CDR2 is YSYEKL.

CDR3 in DNA: TGTGCCACCCCCGGGACGGGGGGATCTCCCATGAACACTGAAGCTTTCTTT. It translates to CATPGTGGSPMNTEAFF. This chain links TRBV2 with TRBJ1-1; perhaps TRBD1 as D (5 bases). The V end lost 10 bases, the J end lost 0 bases, and 24 bases lay between the germline ends. The germline V gene encodes CDR1 SNHLY and CDR2 FYNNEI. This CDR3 is built from 17 residues.

In its sample, this clone was seen a few times. This chain links TRBV19 with TRBJ2-2, with 8 nucleotides matching TRBD1. CDR3 length equals 13 residues. The germline gives CDR1 LNHDA, CDR2 SQIVND (reference sequence). J was trimmed by 6 bases and V by 6 bases; bases with no gene match: 3. CDR3 sequence reads: CASRRTGSGELFF. CDR3 sequence (DNA): TGTGCCAGTAGACGGACAGGGTCCGGGGAGCTGTTTTTT.

The chain carries TRBV4-1 and TRBJ2-5, with 10 positions matching TRBD2. J was trimmed by 5 bases and V by 5 bases; bases with no gene match: 11. The CDR3 has 16 amino acids. The germline gives CDR1 MGHRA, CDR2 YSYEKL. Here the CDR3 reads CASSYNIAGGFETQYF. Written as DNA, the CDR3 is TGCGCCAGCAGCTACAACATAGCGGGGGGATTTGAGACCCAGTACTTC.

The CDR3 DNA reads as TGTGCCAGCAGTGATCCCGGACTAGGGGTGAATGAGCAGTTCTTC. Translating it yields CASSDPGLGVNEQFF. The rearrangement joins TRBV6-4 to TRBJ2-1; 7 bases fit TRBD2. The V segment lost 3 bases and the J segment 7 bases; nucleotides outside the gene matches: 9. The CDR3 runs to 15 residues. Per germline, CDR1 MRHNA and CDR2 SNTAGT.

The chain carries TRBV5-6 and TRBJ1-1; tentative D call: TRBD1 (6 bases). V was trimmed by 1 base and J by 4 bases, leaving 14 bases between them. The CDR3 loop spans 15 amino acids. Germline CDR1 reads SGHDT; CDR2 reads YYEEEE. CDR3 sequence (DNA): TGTGCCAGCAGCTTGCTGTCAGGGGAGGGCACTGAAGCTTTCTTT. Translation: CASSLLSGEGTEAFF. The whole variable domain, filled in from reference TRBV5-6 and TRBJ1-1, reads DAGVTQSPTHLIKTRGQQVTLRCSPKSGHDTVSWYQQALGQGPQFIFQYYEEEERQRGNFPDRFSGHQFPNYSSELNVNALLLGDSALYLCASSLLSGEGTEAFFGQGTRLTVV.

This rearrangement joins TRBV7-9 to TRBJ2-1, with D maybe TRBD1 (6 bases). CDR3 length equals 15 residues. Trimming took 7 bases from V and 3 from J, leaving 16 bases between them. Germline V gene data show CDR1 as SEHNR and CDR2 as FQNEAQ (reference sequence). The chain's CDR3 is CASTPGQGIYNEQFF. The DNA of the CDR3 is TGTGCCAGCACTCCGGGGCAGGGGATCTACAATGAGCAGTTCTTC. Supplemented by reference TRBV7-9 and TRBJ2-1, the full variable domain reads DTGVSQNPRHKITKRGQNVTFRCDPISEHNRLYWYRQTLGQGPEFLTYFQNEAQLEKSRLLSDRFSAERPKGSFSTLEIQRTEQGDSAMYLCASTPGQGIYNEQFFGPGTRLTVL.

CDR3 coding DNA: TGTGCCAGCAGTTACGCCGCTAGGACAGGGCAAGAGACCCAGTACTTC. Translated, it gives CASSYAARTGQETQYF. V usage is TRBV6-5 and J usage is TRBJ2-5; 8 nucleotides align to TRBD1. The ends lost 2 bases at V and 2 bases at J; junction bases unmatched: 7. The CDR3 runs 16 residues. The V gene's germline CDR1 is MNHEY and CDR2 SVGAGI.

The chain is built from TRBV5-6 and TRBJ2-3; TRBD1 agrees at 7 bases. The trim removed 4 bases at V and 2 bases at J, leaving 10 bases unmatched. Per the germline V gene, CDR1 is SGHDT and CDR2 is YYEEEE. This CDR3 is built from 16 residues. CDR3 loop: CASSMFQGVYTDTQYF. The CDR3 coding sequence is TGTGCCAGCAGCATGTTTCAGGGGGTTTACACAGATACGCAGTATTTT.